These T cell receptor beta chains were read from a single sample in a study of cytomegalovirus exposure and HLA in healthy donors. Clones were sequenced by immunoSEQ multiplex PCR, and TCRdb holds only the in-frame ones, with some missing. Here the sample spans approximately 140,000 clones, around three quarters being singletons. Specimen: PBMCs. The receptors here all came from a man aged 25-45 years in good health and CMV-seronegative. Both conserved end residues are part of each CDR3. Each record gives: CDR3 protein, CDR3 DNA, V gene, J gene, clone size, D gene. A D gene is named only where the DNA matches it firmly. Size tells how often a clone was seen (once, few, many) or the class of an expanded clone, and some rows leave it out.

CASSSRPQGVNSPLHF	TGTGCCAGCAGCTCCCGCCCCCAGGGGGTTAATTCACCCCTCCACTTT	TRBV5-4	TRBJ1-6	.	TRBD1
CARRTDRPTSSYEQYF	TGCGCCCGACGGACGGACAGACCAACGAGCTCCTACGAGCAGTACTTC	TRBV4-1	TRBJ2-7	.	.
CASSRGEYEQFF	TGTGCCAGCAGTCGGGGGGAGTATGAGCAGTTCTTC	TRBV25-1	TRBJ2-1	.	TRBD2
CSVVRGHEQFF	TGCAGCGTTGTCAGAGGTCATGAGCAGTTCTTC	TRBV29-1	TRBJ2-1	.	.
CASSLGFGEWSSFNYGYTF	TGTGCCAGCAGCTTGGGGTTCGGGGAATGGTCCTCCTTTAACTATGGCTACACCTTC	TRBV5-6	TRBJ1-2	.	.
CASSYSGQVINYGYTF	TGTGCCAGCAGTTACTCGGGACAGGTTATTAACTATGGCTACACCTTC	TRBV6-5	TRBJ1-2	.	TRBD1
CASSLTPRQGHEQYF	TGTGCCAGCAGTTTAACCCCGAGACAGGGGCACGAGCAGTACTTC	TRBV28	TRBJ2-7	once	TRBD1
CASSSGLSEQYF	TGTGCCAGCAGCTCAGGGTTAAGCGAGCAGTACTTC	TRBV11-2	TRBJ2-7	once	.
CASRHTTRDSLAQYF	TGTGCCAGCAGACACACAACTAGGGACTCCTTGGCGCAGTATTTT	TRBV28	TRBJ2-3	.	.
CASSLKDRVNTEAFF	TGTGCCAGCAGCTTAAAGGACAGAGTGAACACTGAAGCTTTCTTT	TRBV5-4	TRBJ1-1	.	.
CASNRPGTGLSGANVLTF	TGTGCCAGCAACAGACCCGGGACAGGCCTCTCTGGGGCCAACGTCCTGACTTTC	TRBV28	TRBJ2-6	.	TRBD1
CASSTKGQSYGYTF	TGTGCCAGCAGTACGAAGGGACAGAGCTATGGCTACACCTTC	TRBV6-5	TRBJ1-2	.	TRBD1
CASSTGMNTEAFF	TGTGCCAGCAGCACAGGCATGAACACTGAAGCTTTCTTT	TRBV7-2	TRBJ1-1	.	.
CASTVGLAGGQGEQYF	TGTGCCAGCACCGTGGGACTAGCGGGAGGCCAGGGGGAGCAGTACTTC	TRBV28	TRBJ2-7	once	TRBD2
CASSSGTGGGYEQYF	TGTGCCAGCAGCTCCGGGACAGGGGGCGGCTACGAGCAGTACTTC	TRBV5-8	TRBJ2-7	.	TRBD1
CASLFQGHNSPLHF	TGTGCCAGCCTCTTCCAGGGCCATAATTCACCCCTCCACTTT	TRBV28	TRBJ1-6	.	.
CASSQEGGYGYTF	TGCGCCAGCAGCCAAGAAGGGGGCTATGGCTACACCTTC	TRBV4-1	TRBJ1-2	.	.
CASSLRGGAGNYGYTF	TGTGCCAGCAGCTTGAGAGGGGGCGCGGGTAACTATGGCTACACCTTC	TRBV7-2	TRBJ1-2	.	TRBD1
CASSFGRTTQETQYF	TGTGCCAGCAGCTTCGGTCGGACTACTCAAGAGACCCAGTACTTC	TRBV7-9	TRBJ2-5	.	.
CLGRWNSPLHF	TGTCTCGGGAGGTGGAATTCACCCCTCCACTTT	TRBV29-1	TRBJ1-6	.	.
CASSREEETQYF	TGTGCCAGTAGTCGGGAGGAAGAGACCCAGTACTTC	TRBV19	TRBJ2-5	.	TRBD2
CASSQARQGALYEQYF	TGCGCCAGCAGCCAAGCCCGACAGGGGGCTCTCTACGAGCAGTACTTC	TRBV4-1	TRBJ2-7	.	TRBD1
CASSFDTNYGYPF	TGTGCCAGCAGCTTTGATACTAACTATGGCTACCCCTTC	TRBV5-4	TRBJ1-2	once	.
CASSPGGYGYGYPF	TGCGCCAGCAGCCCCGGGGGGTACGGCTATGGCTACCCCTTC	TRBV5-1	TRBJ1-2	.	.
CSVVGGGTLSSTDTQYF	TGCAGCGTTGTGGGGGGAGGGACCCTCTCTAGCACAGATACGCAGTATTTT	TRBV29-1	TRBJ2-3	once	TRBD2
CASRITGQGKPGAFF	TGTGCCAGCAGGATCACGGGACAGGGTAAACCCGGGGCTTTCTTT	TRBV28	TRBJ1-1	.	TRBD1
CASSNGQGNEKLFF	TGTGCCAGCAGTAACGGACAGGGGAATGAAAAACTGTTTTTT	TRBV6-5	TRBJ1-4	.	TRBD1